Following are 30 T cell receptor beta chains from one sample sequenced in a study of cytomegalovirus exposure and HLA in healthy donors. It was with 60 Vbeta and 13 Jbeta primers that the PCR ran. The assay was immunoSEQ multiplex PCR, and TCRdb's table has in-frame clones only and misses some. This table has roughly 120,000 clones, about 78% appearing once. The specimen was PBMCs. The receptors stem from a woman in her thirties or forties in good health and CMV-seropositive.

This clone was seen more than once but under ten times. The chain has TRBV27 and TRBJ1-2; TRBD1 is a possible D gene (5 bases). The CDR3 runs 13 residues. Germline V lookup: CDR1 MNHEY, CDR2 SMNVEV (reference sequence). Trimming stripped 1 base from V and 5 bases from J, with 8 bases between. CDR3 nucleotides: TGTGCCAGCAGTTTATTTGGGGGGTATGGCTACACCTTC. Residues: CASSLFGGYGYTF.

The J gene is TRBJ1-2, the V gene TRBV5-6, with a possible D match to TRBD1 (6 bases). CDR3 length: 14 amino acids. Germline loops: CDR1 SGHDT, CDR2 YYEEEE. V was cut by 3 bases and J by 8 bases, with 17 bases left in between. The CDR3 coding sequence is TGTGCCAGCAGCTCCAGGGGTGGGGCTAAGGGCTACACCTTC. Translated, it gives CASSSRGGAKGYTF. Complete variable domain (other parts from reference TRBV5-6 and TRBJ1-2): DAGVTQSPTHLIKTRGQQVTLRCSPKSGHDTVSWYQQALGQGPQFIFQYYEEEERQRGNFPDRFSGHQFPNYSSELNVNALLLGDSALYLCASSSRGGAKGYTFGSGTRLTVV.

V gene TRBV10-3 combines with J gene TRBJ1-2; D gene unclear. The CDR3 has 14 residues. V lost 2 bases and J lost 4, with 11 bases in between. The germline gives CDR1 ENHRY, CDR2 SYGVKD. The CDR3 DNA sequence: TGTGCCATCAGTGAGCCCGACTTCCCCTATGGCTACACCTTC. Translation: CAISEPDFPYGYTF.

This clone has only one observation. V gene TRBV7-2 combines with J gene TRBJ1-1; 8 nucleotides align to TRBD1. Germline values: CDR1 SGHTA, CDR2 FQGNSA. The V segment lost 5 bases and the J segment 5 bases; nucleotides outside the gene matches: 7. CDR3 length: 14 residues. This CDR3 reads CASSEQGVGTEAFF. CDR3 coding DNA: TGTGCCAGCAGCGAACAGGGGGTAGGGACTGAAGCTTTCTTT. The full variable domain, rest sourced from reference TRBV7-2 and TRBJ1-1, is GAGVSQSPSNKVTEKGKDVELRCDPISGHTALYWYRQSLGQGLEFLIYFQGNSAPDKSGLPSDRFSAERTGGSVSTLTIQRTQQEDSAVYLCASSEQGVGTEAFFGQGTRLTVV.

The J gene is TRBJ2-5, the V gene TRBV27; 11 nucleotides align to TRBD1. V was pared by 4 bases and J by 4 bases, with 2 bases of the junction left unmatched. The germline CDR1 and CDR2 sequences are MNHEY and SMNVEV (reference sequence). The CDR3 extends over 14 amino acids. The CDR3 spells CASSSGTGGETQYF. The DNA for the CDR3 is TGTGCCAGCAGTTCCGGGACAGGGGGAGAGACCCAGTACTTC.

V usage is TRBV2 and J usage is TRBJ2-3, with no clear D. V lost 3 bases, J lost 3 bases, and 4 bases lay in between. The CDR3 spans 12 residues. Germline V gene lookup returns CDR1 SNHLY and CDR2 FYNNEI. CDR3 in amino acids: CASSDGTDTQYF. For the CDR3, the DNA is TGTGCCAGCAGTGACGGTACAGATACGCAGTATTTT.

This clone was seen once. This sequence joins TRBV9 and TRBJ2-3; 11 positions agree with TRBD2. Germline-derived CDR1 and CDR2 are SGDLS and YYNGEE. The CDR3 length is 15 residues. The V and J ends lost 0 bases and 6 bases, in that order; junction bases with no gene match: 3. CDR3 sequence reads: CASSVVPSGGDTQYF. The CDR3 bases are TGTGCCAGCAGCGTAGTACCTAGCGGGGGGGATACGCAGTATTTT. The complete variable domain, with remaining parts taken from reference TRBV9 and TRBJ2-3, reads DSGVTQTPKHLITATGQRVTLRCSPRSGDLSVYWYQQSLDQGLQFLIQYYNGEERAKGNILERFSAQQFPDLHSELNLSSLELGDSALYFCASSVVPSGGDTQYFGPGTRLTVL.

The chain is built from TRBV11-3 and TRBJ1-1, with unresolved D. The CDR3 runs to 13 residues. V was trimmed by 4 bases and J by 0 bases, leaving 6 bases between them. Germline loops: CDR1 SGHNT, CDR2 YENEEA. CDR3 nucleotide sequence: TGTGCCAGCAGCTCCCAAATGAACACTGAAGCTTTCTTT. Protein sequence: CASSSQMNTEAFF.

About this clone itself: This sample also contains other DNA sequences that code for the same CDR3. This chain links TRBV6-5 with TRBJ1-1, with D possibly being TRBD1 (6 bases). The CDR3 is 13 residues long. Germline V gene data show CDR1 as MNHEY and CDR2 as SVGAGI. V lost 6 bases, J lost 1 base, and 9 bases lay in between. CDR3 coding DNA: TGTGCCAGCAGCCGGACAGAGAACACTGAAGCTTTCTTT. As protein: CASSRTENTEAFF.

This clone was picked up one time. The chain couples TRBV23-1 to TRBJ2-7; weak D call: TRBD2 (5 bases). TRBV23-1 is noted as an ORF with a role that remains uncertain. The V gene lost 11 bases and the J gene lost 6 bases, with 14 bases spanning the gap. This CDR3 has 11 amino acids. The CDR3 nucleotides read TGCGCCGGCGCCCGAGGGATCGAGCAGTACTTC. Its translation is CAGARGIEQYF.

The chain uses TRBV7-3 and TRBJ2-5, with D maybe TRBD2 (5 bases). The CDR3 length is 13 residues. The ends were cut back, 1 base at V and 3 bases at J, with 6 bases in the middle. Per the germline V gene, CDR1 is SGHTA and CDR2 is FQGTGA. The CDR3: CASSLRREETQYF. CDR3 DNA sequence: TGTGCCAGCAGCTTAAGGCGGGAAGAGACCCAGTACTTC. Full variable domain (remainder filled in from reference TRBV7-3 and TRBJ2-5): GAGVSQTPSNKVTEKGKYVELRCDPISGHTALYWYRQSLGQGPEFLIYFQGTGAADDSGLPNDRFFAVRPEGSVSTLKIQRTERGDSAVYLCASSLRREETQYFGPGTRLLVL.

For this clone: Likely a read error: the CDR3 ends without its conserved phenylalanine or tryptophan. The V gene is TRBV4-3, the J gene TRBJ1-1; D unclear. Trimming cost V 4 bases and J 0 bases, with 9 bases left between them. Per germline, CDR1 LGHNA and CDR2 YSLEER. The CDR3 contains 14 residues. This CDR3 is CASSLEALNTEAFV. The CDR3 nucleotides are TGCGCCAGCAGCCTCGAGGCTCTGAACACTGAAGCTTTCGTT.

CDR3 coding DNA: TGCGCCAGCAGCCAAGATTATGACGGAGACTACGAGCAGTACTTC. It specifies CASSQDYDGDYEQYF. V usage is TRBV4-3 and J usage is TRBJ2-7; no clear D gene. CDR1 LGHNA and CDR2 YSLEER come from the germline V gene. The CDR3 length is 15 residues. With 0 bases removed from V and 3 bases from J, the gap between germline ends came to 12 bases.

The V call is TRBV7-2, the J call TRBJ1-2; 9 bases line up with TRBD1. The V gene end was trimmed by 4 bases and the J gene end by 5 bases; junction bases not matched to a gene: 11. Germline lookup yields CDR1 SGHTA and CDR2 FQGNSA. The CDR3 has 16 amino acids. As DNA, the CDR3 is TGTGCCAGCAGCTGGGGGGGACAGGGAGGATGGTATGGCTACACCTTC. It encodes CASSWGGQGGWYGYTF. The whole variable domain, remainder taken from reference TRBV7-2 and TRBJ1-2, is GAGVSQSPSNKVTEKGKDVELRCDPISGHTALYWYRQSLGQGLEFLIYFQGNSAPDKSGLPSDRFSAERTGGSVSTLTIQRTQQEDSAVYLCASSWGGQGGWYGYTFGSGTRLTVV.

The chain has TRBV15 and TRBJ1-2, with D maybe TRBD1 (5 bases). CDR3 length: 13 amino acids. CDR1 is LNHNV and CDR2 is YYDKDF in the germline V gene (reference sequence). Between the trimmed V and J ends, which lost 0 bases and 8 bases, there was a span of 10 bases. The CDR3: CATSRDRGTGYTF. In DNA form, the CDR3 reads TGTGCCACCAGCAGAGATCGGGGGACCGGCTACACCTTC.

The table lists this clone with a few counts. The V gene is TRBV7-2, the J gene TRBJ1-5; possible D gene TRBD1, 5 bases. V was cut by 4 bases and J by 11 bases, with 12 bases left in between. Germline-derived CDR1 and CDR2 are SGHTA and FQGNSA. The CDR3 consists of 12 residues. CDR3 sequence: CASSSGGWAQHF. The CDR3 region has the DNA TGTGCCAGCAGCTCCGGGGGTTGGGCCCAGCATTTT. The complete variable domain, with remaining parts taken from reference TRBV7-2 and TRBJ1-5, reads GAGVSQSPSNKVTEKGKDVELRCDPISGHTALYWYRQSLGQGLEFLIYFQGNSAPDKSGLPSDRFSAERTGGSVSTLTIQRTQQEDSAVYLCASSSGGWAQHFGDGTRLSIL.

The genes are TRBV2 and TRBJ1-1; D uncertain. V lost 1 base to trimming and J lost 2 bases, with 8 bases between them. The CDR3 has 14 amino acids. From germline, CDR1 is SNHLY and CDR2 FYNNEI. CDR3 residues: CASSEDRLNTEAFF. The DNA of the CDR3 is TGTGCCAGCAGTGAAGACCGGTTAAACACTGAAGCTTTCTTT.

CDR3 DNA: TGTGCCAGCAGCTTAAGGACTAGCGAGAATGAGCAGTTCTTC. It is translated as CASSLRTSENEQFF. The V and J genes are TRBV11-2 and TRBJ2-1; 9 bases are shared with TRBD2. The germline gives CDR1 SGHAT, CDR2 FQNNGV. CDR3 length equals 14 residues. The trim removed 2 bases at V and 7 bases at J, leaving 3 bases unmatched.

The chain links TRBV14 to TRBJ2-5; D may be TRBD2 (6 bases). Trimming took 0 bases from V and 3 from J, leaving 11 bases between them. Looked up from germline, CDR1 is SGHDN and CDR2 is FVKESK. This CDR3 comprises 15 residues. The CDR3 spells CASSQELADEETQYF. CDR3 DNA: TGTGCCAGCAGCCAAGAGTTAGCGGACGAAGAGACCCAGTACTTC.

The chain uses TRBV13 and TRBJ2-3, with 8 bases aligning to TRBD2. Germline values: CDR1 PRHDT, CDR2 FYEKMQ (reference sequence). The junction had 6 bases not matched to a gene; V was cut back by 0 bases and J by 1 base. This CDR3 region has 17 residues. CDR3 amino acids: CASSLGFAGGRTDTQYF. CDR3 nucleotides: TGTGCCAGCAGCTTAGGGTTCGCGGGGGGACGCACAGATACGCAGTATTTT.

This clone was observed a few times. The V and J genes are TRBV15 and TRBJ1-1; D is ambiguous. Germline CDR1 LNHNV, CDR2 YYDKDF (reference sequence). The ends were cut back, 5 bases at V and 0 bases at J, with 16 bases in the middle. There are 16 residues in the CDR3. The CDR3, as DNA: TGTGCCACCAGCCTCCCGAGGGCCACATTGAACACTGAAGCTTTCTTT. Its protein product is CATSLPRATLNTEAFF.

This clone showed up just once. The chain has TRBV14 and TRBJ1-2; D not resolved. CDR3 length: 12 residues. V was shortened by 3 bases and J by 6 bases, with 8 bases between the two germline ends. Germline-derived CDR1 and CDR2 are SGHDN and FVKESK. This chain's CDR3 is CASSQNGDGYTF. In DNA form, the CDR3 reads TGTGCCAGCAGCCAGAACGGGGATGGCTACACCTTC.

The chain joins TRBV6-5 to TRBJ2-7; D gene unclear. CDR1 and CDR2 from the germline V gene are MNHEY and SVGAGI. The ends were cut back, 6 bases at V and 6 bases at J, with 9 bases in the middle. This CDR3 region has 11 residues. In DNA form, the CDR3 reads TGTGCCAGCAGATCATACTCCGAGCAGTACTTC. This gives the protein CASRSYSEQYF.

The rearrangement joins TRBV9 to TRBJ2-1; D call uncertain. V shed 3 bases and J shed 9 bases, with 16 bases lying between them. Germline CDR1 and CDR2: SGDLS and YYNGEE. CDR3 length: 14 residues. For the CDR3, the DNA is TGTGCCAGCAGCGCCGGAGTGAGCTTTGGTGAGCAGTTCTTC. Its translation: CASSAGVSFGEQFF.

This clone occurred once. The V and J genes are TRBV29-1 and TRBJ2-7, with D perhaps matching TRBD1 (6 bases). CDR1 and CDR2 (germline): SQVTM, ANQGSEA. Deletions cut 7 bases from V and 4 bases from J, with 8 bases between. The CDR3 spans 10 residues. As DNA, the CDR3 is TGCAGCGAAGGGGGTTACGAGCAGTACTTC. Its protein product is CSEGGYEQYF.

V gene TRBV6-5 combines with J gene TRBJ1-6; TRBD1 matches 8 bases. V gave up 2 bases and J gave up 6 bases; unmatched junction bases: 6. Germline assignment: CDR1 MNHEY and CDR2 SVGAGI. This CDR3 is 16 amino acids long. CDR3 loop: CASSYNGQGSNSPLHF. CDR3 DNA sequence: TGTGCCAGCAGTTACAACGGACAGGGAAGTAATTCACCCCTCCACTTT.

The chain joins TRBV5-1 to TRBJ2-5; TRBD2 is a possible D gene (6 bases). V dropped 3 bases and J dropped 3 bases, with 6 bases sitting between them. CDR3 length: 12 residues. Germline CDR1 and CDR2: SGHRS and YFSETQ. CDR3: CASSWGEETQYF. In DNA, the CDR3 is TGCGCCAGCAGCTGGGGGGAAGAGACCCAGTACTTC.

The rearrangement links TRBV11-2 to TRBJ1-5, with D hard to call. CDR1 is SGHAT, CDR2 FQNNGV, per germline. The CDR3 runs 13 residues. V shed 3 bases and J shed 4 bases, with 7 bases lying between them. The CDR3 DNA reads TGTGCCAGCAGCTTGGAAGCGAATCAGCCCCAGCATTTT. Translation gives CASSLEANQPQHF.

The J gene is TRBJ2-1, the V gene TRBV9; no clear D gene. CDR1 and CDR2 from the germline V gene are SGDLS and YYNGEE. This CDR3 is 13 amino acids long. Trimming shortened V by 4 bases and J by 2 bases, and 7 bases separated the two germline ends. The CDR3: CASSPDTYNEQFF. CDR3 nucleotide sequence: TGTGCCAGCAGCCCCGACACCTACAATGAGCAGTTCTTC.

The chain uses TRBV10-3 and TRBJ2-4, with a possible D match to TRBD1 (7 bases). The CDR3 sequence is 14 residues long. Per germline, CDR1 ENHRY and CDR2 SYGVKD. Trimming took 3 bases from V and 7 from J, leaving 13 bases between them. The CDR3 reads CAISDGAGGNIQYF. In DNA form, the CDR3 reads TGTGCCATCAGTGATGGGGCAGGGGGGAACATTCAGTACTTC.